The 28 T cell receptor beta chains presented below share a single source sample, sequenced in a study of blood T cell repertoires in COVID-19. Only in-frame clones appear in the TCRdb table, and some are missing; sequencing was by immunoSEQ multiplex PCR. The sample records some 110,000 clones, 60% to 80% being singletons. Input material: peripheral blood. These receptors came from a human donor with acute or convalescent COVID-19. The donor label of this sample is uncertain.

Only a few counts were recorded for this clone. CDR3 loop: CASSRGGGDTIYF. The CDR3 DNA reads as TGTGCCAGCAGCCGTGGCGGGGGGGACACCATATATTTT. The rearrangement joins TRBV11-2 to TRBJ1-3; D is possibly TRBD1 (5 bases). Trimming pared 5 bases from V and 8 bases from J, leaving 13 bases between. Germline CDR1 SGHAT, CDR2 FQNNGV. The CDR3 has 13 residues.

The CDR3 sequence is CASSLANSRGETQYF. The DNA of the CDR3 is TGTGCCAGCAGCTTAGCGAATAGCAGGGGAGAGACCCAGTACTTC. The J gene is TRBJ2-5, the V gene TRBV7-2; TRBD1 might be the D (6 bases). Germline lookup yields CDR1 SGHTA and CDR2 FQGNSA. The V gene lost 0 bases and the J gene lost 4 bases, with 12 bases spanning the gap. The CDR3 runs to 15 residues.

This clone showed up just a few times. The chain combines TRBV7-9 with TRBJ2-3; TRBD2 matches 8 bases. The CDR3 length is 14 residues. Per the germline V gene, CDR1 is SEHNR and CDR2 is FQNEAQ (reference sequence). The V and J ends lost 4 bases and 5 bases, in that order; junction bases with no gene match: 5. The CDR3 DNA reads TGTGCCAGCAGCTACCGGGGGGGCGAAGATACGCAGTATTTT. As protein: CASSYRGGEDTQYF. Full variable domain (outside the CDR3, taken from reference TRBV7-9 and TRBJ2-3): DTGVSQNPRHKITKRGQNVTFRCDPISEHNRLYWYRQTLGQGPEFLTYFQNEAQLEKSRLLSDRFSAERPKGSFSTLEIQRTEQGDSAMYLCASSYRGGEDTQYFGPGTRLTVL.

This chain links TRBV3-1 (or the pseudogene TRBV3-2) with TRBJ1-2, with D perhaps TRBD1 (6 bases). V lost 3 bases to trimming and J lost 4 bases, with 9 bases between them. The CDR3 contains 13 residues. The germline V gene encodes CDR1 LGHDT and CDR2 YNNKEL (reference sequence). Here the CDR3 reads CASSQRGSYGYTF. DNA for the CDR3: TGTGCCAGCAGCCAGAGGGGGAGCTATGGCTACACCTTC.

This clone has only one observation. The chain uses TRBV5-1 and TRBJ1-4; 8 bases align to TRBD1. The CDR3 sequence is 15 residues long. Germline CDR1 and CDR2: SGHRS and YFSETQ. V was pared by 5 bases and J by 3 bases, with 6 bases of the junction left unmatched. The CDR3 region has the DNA TGCGCCAGCAGGGCCGGGACAGGATCTAATGAAAAACTGTTTTTT. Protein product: CASRAGTGSNEKLFF.

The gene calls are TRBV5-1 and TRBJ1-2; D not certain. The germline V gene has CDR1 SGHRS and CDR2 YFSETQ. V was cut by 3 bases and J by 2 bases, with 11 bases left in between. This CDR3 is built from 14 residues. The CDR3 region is CASSSETGNYGYTF. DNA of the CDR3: TGCGCCAGCAGCTCCGAGACGGGGAACTATGGCTACACCTTC.

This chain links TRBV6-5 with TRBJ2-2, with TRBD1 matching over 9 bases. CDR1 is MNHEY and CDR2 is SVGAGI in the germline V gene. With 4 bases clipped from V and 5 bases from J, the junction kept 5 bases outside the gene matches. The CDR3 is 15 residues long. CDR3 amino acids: CASSFGQGKTGELFF. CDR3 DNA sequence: TGTGCCAGCAGTTTCGGACAGGGGAAGACCGGGGAGCTGTTTTTT.

The DNA for the CDR3 is TGTGCCAGCACCGGGACAGGGGGCTTTGATGGCTACACCTTC. Translated, it gives CASTGTGGFDGYTF. The V call is TRBV18, the J call TRBJ1-2; 12 bases fit TRBD1. The CDR3 spans 14 residues. CDR1 is KGHSH and CDR2 is LQKENI in the germline V gene. V lost 8 bases to trimming and J lost 6 bases; unmatched junction nucleotides: 7.

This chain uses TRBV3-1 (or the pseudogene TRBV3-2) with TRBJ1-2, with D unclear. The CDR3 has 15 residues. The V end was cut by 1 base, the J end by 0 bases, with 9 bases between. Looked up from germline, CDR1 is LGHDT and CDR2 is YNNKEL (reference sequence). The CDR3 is CASSQVFGANYGYTF. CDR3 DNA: TGTGCCAGCAGCCAAGTCTTCGGAGCTAACTATGGCTACACCTTC.

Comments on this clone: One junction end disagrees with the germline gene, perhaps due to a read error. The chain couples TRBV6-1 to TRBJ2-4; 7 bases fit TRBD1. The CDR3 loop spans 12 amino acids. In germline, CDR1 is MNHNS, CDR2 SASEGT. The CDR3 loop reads CASSEGPGQSLF. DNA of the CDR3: TGTGCCAGCAGTGAAGGCCCGGGACAGTCCCTCTTC.

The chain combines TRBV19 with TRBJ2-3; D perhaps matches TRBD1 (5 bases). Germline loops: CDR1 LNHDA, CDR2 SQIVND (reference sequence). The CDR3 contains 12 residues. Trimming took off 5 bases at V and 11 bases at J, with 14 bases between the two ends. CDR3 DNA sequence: TGTGCCAGTAGTGCGACAGCGTCGGTGCAGTATTTT. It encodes CASSATASVQYF. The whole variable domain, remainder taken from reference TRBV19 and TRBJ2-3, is DGGITQSPKYLFRKEGQNVTLSCEQNLNHDAMYWYRQDPGQGLRLIYYSQIVNDFQKGDIAEGYSVSREKKESFPLTVTSAQKNPTAFYLCASSATASVQYFGPGTRLTVL.

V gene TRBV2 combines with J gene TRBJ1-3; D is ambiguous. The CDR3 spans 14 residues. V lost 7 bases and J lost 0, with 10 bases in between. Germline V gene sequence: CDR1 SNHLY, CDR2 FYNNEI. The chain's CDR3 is CASTAGLSGNTIYF. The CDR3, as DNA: TGTGCCAGCACGGCAGGCCTCTCTGGAAACACCATATATTTT.

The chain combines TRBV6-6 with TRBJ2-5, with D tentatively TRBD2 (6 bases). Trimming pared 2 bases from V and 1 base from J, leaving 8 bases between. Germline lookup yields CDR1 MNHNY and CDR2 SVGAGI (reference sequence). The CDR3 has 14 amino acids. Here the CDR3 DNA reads TGTGCCAGCAGTTACCCGGGGGTCCAAGAGACCCAGTACTTC. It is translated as CASSYPGVQETQYF.

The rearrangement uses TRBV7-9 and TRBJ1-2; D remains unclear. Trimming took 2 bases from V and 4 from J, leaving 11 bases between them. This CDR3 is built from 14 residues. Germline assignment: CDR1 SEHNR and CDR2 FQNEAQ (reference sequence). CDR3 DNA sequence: TGTGCCAGCAGCTTAAGAACCGGACTCTATGGCTACACCTTC. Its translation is CASSLRTGLYGYTF.

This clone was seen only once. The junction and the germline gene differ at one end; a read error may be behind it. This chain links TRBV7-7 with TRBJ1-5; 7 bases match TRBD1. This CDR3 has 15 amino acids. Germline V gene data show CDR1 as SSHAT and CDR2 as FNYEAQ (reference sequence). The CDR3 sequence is CASSISEGGGQPQHF. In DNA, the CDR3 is TGTGCTAGCAGCATCTCCGAAGGGGGCGGCCAGCCCCAGCATTTT.

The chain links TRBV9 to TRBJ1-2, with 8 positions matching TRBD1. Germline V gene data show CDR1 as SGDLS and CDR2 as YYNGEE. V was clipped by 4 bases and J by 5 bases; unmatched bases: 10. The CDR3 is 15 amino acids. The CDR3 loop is CASSNLDRAGYGYTF. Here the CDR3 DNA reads TGTGCCAGCAGCAATCTGGACAGGGCGGGTTATGGCTACACCTTC.

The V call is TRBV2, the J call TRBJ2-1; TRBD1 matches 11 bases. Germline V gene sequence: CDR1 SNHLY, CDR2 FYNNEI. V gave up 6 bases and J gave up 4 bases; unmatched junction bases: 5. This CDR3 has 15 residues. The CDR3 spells CASSRTGGKYNEQFF. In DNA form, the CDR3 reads TGTGCCAGCAGCAGGACAGGGGGCAAGTACAATGAGCAGTTCTTC.

CDR3 in amino acids: CASSQRESREKLFF. CDR3 nucleotides: TGTGCCAGCAGCCAGCGGGAGAGCCGGGAAAAACTGTTTTTT. This chain uses TRBV28 with TRBJ1-4; D not resolved. Germline V CDR1 and CDR2: MDHEN, SYDVKM. Between the trimmed V and J ends, which lost 6 bases and 8 bases, there was a span of 16 bases. The CDR3 covers 14 residues.

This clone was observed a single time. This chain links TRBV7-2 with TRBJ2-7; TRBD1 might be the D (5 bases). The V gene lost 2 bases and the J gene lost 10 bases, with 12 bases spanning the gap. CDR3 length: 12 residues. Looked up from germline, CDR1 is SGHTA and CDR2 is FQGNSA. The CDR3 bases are TGTGCCAGCAGCTTACAGGGATTAGGACAGTACTTC. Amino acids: CASSLQGLGQYF.

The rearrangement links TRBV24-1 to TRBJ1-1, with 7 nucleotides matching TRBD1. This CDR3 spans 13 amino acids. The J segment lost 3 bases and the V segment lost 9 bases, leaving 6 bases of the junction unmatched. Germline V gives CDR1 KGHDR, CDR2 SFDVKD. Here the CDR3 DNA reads TGTGCCACCGCGACAGGGTTGGACACTGAAGCTTTCTTT. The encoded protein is CATATGLDTEAFF.

The CDR3: CASKTDLYEQYV. CDR3 nucleotide sequence: TGTGCCAGCAAGACGGACTTGTACGAGCAGTACGTC. The chain recombines TRBV27 with TRBJ2-7; a weak D match, TRBD2 (5 bases). The V gene's germline CDR1 is MNHEY and CDR2 SMNVEV (reference sequence). CDR3 length equals 12 residues. V was clipped by 7 bases and J by 4 bases, with 11 bases between them.

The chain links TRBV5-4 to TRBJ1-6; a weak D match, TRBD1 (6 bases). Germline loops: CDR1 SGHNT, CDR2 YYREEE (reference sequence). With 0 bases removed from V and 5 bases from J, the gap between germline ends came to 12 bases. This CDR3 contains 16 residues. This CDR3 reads CASSLARGADNSPLHF. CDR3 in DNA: TGTGCCAGCAGCTTGGCGCGGGGGGCGGATAATTCACCCCTCCACTTT. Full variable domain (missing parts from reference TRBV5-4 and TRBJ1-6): ETGVTQSPTHLIKTRGQQVTLRCSSQSGHNTVSWYQQALGQGPQFIFQYYREEENGRGNFPPRFSGLQFPNYSSELNVNALELDDSALYLCASSLARGADNSPLHFGNGTRLTVT.

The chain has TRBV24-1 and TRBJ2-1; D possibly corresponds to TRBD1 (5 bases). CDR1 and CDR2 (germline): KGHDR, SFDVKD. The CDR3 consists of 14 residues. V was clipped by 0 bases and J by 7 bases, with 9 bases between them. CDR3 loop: CATSDLTGVNEQFF. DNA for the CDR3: TGTGCCACCAGTGATTTGACAGGTGTTAATGAGCAGTTCTTC.

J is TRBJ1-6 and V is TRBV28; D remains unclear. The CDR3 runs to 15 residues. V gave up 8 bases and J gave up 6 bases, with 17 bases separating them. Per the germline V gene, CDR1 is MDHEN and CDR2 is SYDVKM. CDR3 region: CASVPPGGTNSPLHF. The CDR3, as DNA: TGTGCCAGCGTCCCCCCCGGAGGTACTAATTCACCCCTCCACTTT.

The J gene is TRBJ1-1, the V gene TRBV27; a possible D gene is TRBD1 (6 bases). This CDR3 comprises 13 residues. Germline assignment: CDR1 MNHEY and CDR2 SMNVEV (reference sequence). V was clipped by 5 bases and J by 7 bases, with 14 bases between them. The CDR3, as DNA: TGTGCCAGCAGTACAAAGACAGGACGTGAAGCTTTCTTT. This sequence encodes CASSTKTGREAFF.

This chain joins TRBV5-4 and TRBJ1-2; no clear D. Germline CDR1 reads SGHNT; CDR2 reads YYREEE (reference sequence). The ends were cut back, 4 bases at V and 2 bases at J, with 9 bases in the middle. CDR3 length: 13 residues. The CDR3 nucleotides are TGTGCCAGCAGCCCGCGGCAGAACTATGGCTACACCTTC. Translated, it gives CASSPRQNYGYTF.

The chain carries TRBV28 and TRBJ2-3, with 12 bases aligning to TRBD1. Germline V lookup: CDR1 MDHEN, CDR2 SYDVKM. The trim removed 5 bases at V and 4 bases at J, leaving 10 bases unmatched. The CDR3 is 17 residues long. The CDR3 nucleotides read TGTGCCAGCAGTGCTCACTCGGGACAGGGGGCTCCAGATACGCAGTATTTT. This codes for CASSAHSGQGAPDTQYF.

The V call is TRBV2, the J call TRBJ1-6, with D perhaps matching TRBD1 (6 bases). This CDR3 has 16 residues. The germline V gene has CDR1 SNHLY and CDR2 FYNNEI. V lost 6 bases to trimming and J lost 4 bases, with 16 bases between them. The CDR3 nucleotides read TGTGCCAGCAGCCCGATGCGACAGGCATATAATTCACCCCTCCACTTT. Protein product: CASSPMRQAYNSPLHF.